These 19 T cell receptor beta chains came from one sample sequenced in a study of T cell changes during pregnancy in multiple sclerosis. The repertoire was sequenced with immunoSEQ multiplex PCR; TCRdb's copy has only in-frame clones and lacks some. Here the sample spans 50,000 to 60,000 clones, about 91% being singletons. This specimen consisted of peripheral blood, obtained after pregnancy. All receptors come from a female donor with multiple sclerosis, enrolled in a pregnancy study.

The J gene is TRBJ1-5, the V gene TRBV4-1; D is undetermined. CDR1 and CDR2 (germline): MGHRA, YSYEKL. CDR3 length: 13 amino acids. V was pared by 1 base and J by 6 bases, with 7 bases between. The DNA of the CDR3 is TGCGCCAGCAGCCAAGTGGCGGGTCAGCCCCAGCATTTT. Its protein is CASSQVAGQPQHF.

The chain employs TRBV7-2 and TRBJ1-3; 8 bases match TRBD1. CDR1 is SGHTA and CDR2 is FQGNSA in the germline V gene. V was clipped by 5 bases and J by 2 bases; unmatched bases: 5. This CDR3 has 15 amino acids. CDR3 DNA sequence: TGTGCCAGCAGCCCCCGGACAGGGACTGGAAACACCATATATTTT. Translating it yields CASSPRTGTGNTIYF.

DNA for the CDR3: TGTGCCAGCAGCTTGAAAGGGAGGGCTAACTATGGCTACACCTTC. It codes for CASSLKGRANYGYTF. The chain recombines TRBV5-8 with TRBJ1-2; no firm D call. This CDR3 is built from 15 residues. Germline V gene sequence: CDR1 SGHTS, CDR2 YDEGEE. Trimming pared 1 base from V and 0 bases from J, leaving 10 bases between.

The V call is TRBV7-2, the J call TRBJ2-1, with D maybe TRBD2 (6 bases). The CDR3 runs to 13 residues. With 3 bases removed from V and 12 bases from J, the gap between germline ends came to 15 bases. Per the germline V gene, CDR1 is SGHTA and CDR2 is FQGNSA. The CDR3 sequence: CASSFGASEGQFF. The DNA for the CDR3 is TGTGCCAGCAGCTTTGGAGCCTCGGAGGGGCAGTTCTTC.

The V and J genes are TRBV28 and TRBJ2-6, with D perhaps matching TRBD2 (6 bases). The CDR3 is made up of 16 amino acids. Germline CDR1 and CDR2: MDHEN and SYDVKM. V was clipped by 7 bases and J by 0 bases, with 13 bases between them. CDR3 amino acids: CASNGGWGSGANVLTF. Here the CDR3 DNA reads TGTGCCAGCAATGGGGGGTGGGGCTCTGGGGCCAACGTCCTGACTTTC.

The chain recombines TRBV5-4 with TRBJ1-1; TRBD1 aligns across 7 bases. The germline gives CDR1 SGHNT, CDR2 YYREEE (reference sequence). The V segment lost 1 base and the J segment 3 bases; nucleotides outside the gene matches: 6. CDR3 length equals 15 residues. CDR3 sequence (DNA): TGTGCCAGCAGCTTGAGGGGGCTGGGGGACACTGAAGCTTTCTTT. It yields the protein CASSLRGLGDTEAFF.

The chain links TRBV30 to TRBJ2-7; tentative D call: TRBD2 (6 bases). The ends were cut back, 5 bases at V and 3 bases at J, with 17 bases in the middle. The CDR3 loop spans 14 amino acids. Germline CDR1 is GTSNPN and CDR2 is SVGIG (reference sequence). CDR3 sequence reads: CAWQTYAEGYEQYF. The DNA for the CDR3 is TGTGCCTGGCAGACCTACGCGGAGGGCTACGAGCAGTACTTC.

V usage is TRBV2 and J usage is TRBJ1-2, with D perhaps matching TRBD1 (6 bases). With 6 bases removed from V and 7 bases from J, the gap between germline ends came to 9 bases. Germline values: CDR1 SNHLY, CDR2 FYNNEI. The CDR3 runs to 11 residues. CDR3 sequence (DNA): TGTGCCAGCAGCACAGGGTTTGGCTACACCTTC. Its protein product is CASSTGFGYTF.

The chain joins TRBV4-3 to TRBJ1-4, with a weak D call TRBD1 (6 bases). V lost 1 base, J lost 8 bases, and 11 bases lay in between. The CDR3 consists of 14 residues. Germline loops: CDR1 LGHNA, CDR2 YSLEER. The CDR3 sequence: CASSQVYREEKLFF. CDR3 in DNA: TGCGCCAGCAGCCAAGTTTACAGGGAGGAAAAACTGTTTTTT.

The rearrangement uses TRBV10-3 and TRBJ2-7; 8 nucleotides align to TRBD1. This CDR3 region has 16 residues. V lost 4 bases, J lost 0 bases, and 8 bases stayed unmatched. Germline CDR1 reads ENHRY; CDR2 reads SYGVKD. As DNA, the CDR3 is TGTGCCATCAGTGGAAGAGGGGACAGGAGCTCCTACGAGCAGTACTTC. The encoded protein is CAISGRGDRSSYEQYF.

The rearrangement uses TRBV30 and TRBJ1-4, with 7 bases fitting TRBD1. There are 14 residues in the CDR3. The germline CDR1 and CDR2 sequences are GTSNPN and SVGIG (reference sequence). V shed 5 bases, J shed 6 bases, and the junction held 9 bases outside the gene matches. This CDR3 reads CAWLARQGDEKLFF. CDR3 in DNA: TGTGCCTGGTTAGCTAGACAGGGAGATGAAAAACTGTTTTTT.

The chain employs TRBV4-3 and TRBJ1-2; possibly TRBD1 for D (6 bases). Trimming cost V 0 bases and J 1 base, with 12 bases left between them. Germline V CDR1 and CDR2: LGHNA, YSLEER. The CDR3 runs 16 residues. The CDR3 is CASSQERDKDNYGYTF. DNA of the CDR3: TGCGCCAGCAGCCAAGAAAGGGACAAGGATAACTATGGCTACACCTTC.

The rearrangement uses TRBV27 and TRBJ2-5, with 10 nucleotides matching TRBD1. CDR1 is MNHEY, CDR2 SMNVEV, per germline (reference sequence). The J segment lost 9 bases and the V segment lost 3 bases, leaving 7 bases of the junction unmatched. This CDR3 is built from 14 residues. The CDR3 is CASSFTGQGGAQYF. CDR3 DNA: TGTGCCAGCAGTTTTACAGGACAGGGGGGGGCCCAGTACTTC.

CDR3 amino acids: CASSPRSRDYGYTF. CDR3 in DNA: TGTGCCAGCAGCCCGCGGTCCCGCGACTATGGCTACACCTTC. The J gene is TRBJ1-2, the V gene TRBV9; D is undetermined. The CDR3 contains 14 residues. Trimming pared 4 bases from V and 3 bases from J, leaving 13 bases between. Looked up from germline, CDR1 is SGDLS and CDR2 is YYNGEE. Supplemented by reference TRBV9 and TRBJ1-2, the full variable domain reads DSGVTQTPKHLITATGQRVTLRCSPRSGDLSVYWYQQSLDQGLQFLIQYYNGEERAKGNILERFSAQQFPDLHSELNLSSLELGDSALYFCASSPRSRDYGYTFGSGTRLTVV.

In the case of this clone: The germline gene is not matched at one end of the junction; a read error may be the cause. V is TRBV27 and J is TRBJ1-2; possibly TRBD1 for D (5 bases). The CDR3 sequence is 12 residues long. CDR1 and CDR2 (germline): MNHEY, SMNVEV (reference sequence). The DNA of the CDR3 is TGTGCCAGCAGTTTGCGTGGTGGGGCTCTTTACTTC. Residues: CASSLRGGALYF.

The chain links TRBV9 to TRBJ1-2, with D possibly matching TRBD1 (5 bases). Trimming shortened V by 0 bases and J by 4 bases, and 7 bases separated the two germline ends. The CDR3 length is 13 residues. Germline V lookup: CDR1 SGDLS, CDR2 YYNGEE. CDR3 protein: CASSVAGGYGYTF. In DNA, the CDR3 is TGTGCCAGCAGCGTAGCGGGGGGCTATGGCTACACCTTC. The complete variable domain, with remaining parts taken from reference TRBV9 and TRBJ1-2, reads DSGVTQTPKHLITATGQRVTLRCSPRSGDLSVYWYQQSLDQGLQFLIQYYNGEERAKGNILERFSAQQFPDLHSELNLSSLELGDSALYFCASSVAGGYGYTFGSGTRLTVV.

This clone was seen only once. The J gene is TRBJ1-2, the V gene TRBV25-1; 9 nucleotides align to TRBD1. From germline, CDR1 is MGHDK and CDR2 SYGVNS. V was clipped by 3 bases and J by 4 bases; unmatched bases: 6. This CDR3 region has 15 residues. DNA for the CDR3: TGTGCCAGCAGTGACACGAAGGACAGGGGCTATGGCTACACCTTC. Protein sequence: CASSDTKDRGYGYTF.

The chain recombines TRBV4-3 with TRBJ1-6; no reliable D call. This CDR3 has 19 amino acids. The V gene lost 0 bases and the J gene lost 3 bases, with 18 bases spanning the gap. The germline gives CDR1 LGHNA, CDR2 YSLEER. The CDR3 region has the DNA TGCGCCAGCAGCCAAGATCCTATCGGAGGAAGCTACTATAATTCACCCCTCCACTTT. Its protein is CASSQDPIGGSYYNSPLHF.

Of note for this clone: One end of the junction does not line up with germline, which may come from a read error. V usage is TRBV13 and J usage is TRBJ1-2; tentative D call: TRBD1 (5 bases). Germline V gene lookup returns CDR1 PRHDT and CDR2 FYEKMQ (reference sequence). This CDR3 region has 13 residues. The CDR3 DNA reads as TGTGCCAGCAGCTTAGGACAGGTGTTGGGCTGCACCTTC. This codes for CASSLGQVLGCTF.